A selection of T cell receptor beta chains follows, all from one sample in a study of T cells in Graves' hyperthyroidism and ophthalmopathy. TCRdb re-called the multiplex PCR reads with MiXCR, one entry per CDR3 protein. In the table there are a few hundred thousand distinct CDR3 sequences, around 15% of which are singletons. Sequenced input: blood. These receptors originate from a woman in her forties or fifties with Graves' hyperthyroidism that later progressed to Graves' ophthalmopathy. Both conserved end residues are part of each CDR3. D genes are given only for firm matches. Clone size, where shown, is once, few, many, or a class for clones that have expanded.

size | D | J | V | length | DNA | CDR3
NA | TRBD2 | TRBJ2-3 | TRBV9 | 16 | TGTGCCAGCAGCGCTAGCGGGAGTAGGGGCACAGATACGCAGTATTTT | CASSASGSRGTDTQYF
many | NA | TRBJ1-5 | TRBV2 | 12 | TGTGCCAGCTCTGGACCTAATCAGCCCCAGCATTTT | CASSGPNQPQHF
many | NA | TRBJ1-1 | TRBV6-1 | 13 | TGTGCCAGCACCTCGAGTGGGCAGTCGGAAGCTTTCTTT | CASTSSGQSEAFF
NA | TRBD1 | TRBJ2-5 | TRBV18 | 16 | TGTGCCAGCTCACCTAGATGGGCAGGGGGTCAGGAGGCCCAGTACTTC | CASSPRWAGGQEAQYF
NA | TRBD2 | TRBJ2-1 | TRBV7-9 | 16 | TGTGCCAGCAGCTTAGCGGGCGGGAGGACCTACAATGAGCAGTTCTTC | CASSLAGGRTYNEQFF
NA | NA | TRBJ2-2 | TRBV6-1 | 16 | TGTGCCAGCACCCCGGGGGCTAGCGGATACACCGGGGAGCTGTTTTTT | CASTPGASGYTGELFF
many | NA | TRBJ2-5 | TRBV3-1 | 14 | TGTGCCAGCAGCCCGGGACTTACAAGGGAGACCCAGTACTTC | CASSPGLTRETQYF
many | NA | TRBJ2-3 | TRBV6-1 | 13 | TGTGCCAACCGGGACACCAGCACAGATACGCAGTATTTT | CANRDTSTDTQYF
NA | TRBD1 | TRBJ2-7 | TRBV6-2/TRBV6-3 | 13 | TGTGCCAGACCGGGACAGGGCTCCTACGAGCAGTACTTC | CARPGQGSYEQYF
NA | NA | TRBJ1-4 | TRBV5-6 | 15 | TGTGCCAGCAGATCCAGACGGACGCTTAAGGAAAAACTGTTTTTT | CASRSRRTLKEKLFF
many | TRBD1 | TRBJ1-2 | TRBV30 | 16 | TGTGCCTGGAGTACCCCGACAGGGGGCGCCTATGGGGGCTACACCTTC | CAWSTPTGGAYGGYTF
many | TRBD1 | TRBJ2-1 | TRBV5-1 | 16 | TGCGCCAGCAGCCCGAACCAGGGGGCCCTGGGCAACGAGCAGTTCTTC | CASSPNQGALGNEQFF
many | NA | TRBJ1-1 | TRBV6-1 | 13 | TGTGCCAGCAGTATAGACAGGAACACTGAAGCTTTCTTT | CASSIDRNTEAFF
many | NA | TRBJ1-1 | TRBV27 | 11 | TGTGCCAGCCGAGGAGGAACTGAAGCTTTCTTT | CASRGGTEAFF
NA | TRBD2 | TRBJ2-7 | TRBV9 | 14 | TGTGCCAGCAGCGGGACTAGCGAGGTTCGGGAGCAGTACTTC | CASSGTSEVREQYF
many | TRBD2 | TRBJ2-1 | TRBV20-1 | 17 | TGCAGTGCTAGTGGGCTAGCGGGAGGCCCCGAGGGGAATGAGCAGTTCTTC | CSASGLAGGPEGNEQFF
NA | NA | TRBJ1-2 | TRBV11-2 | 14 | TGTGCCAGCAGCTTAGAACTATCTAACTATGGCTACACCTTC | CASSLELSNYGYTF
few | TRBD1 | TRBJ2-2 | TRBV9 | 16 | TGTGCCAGCAGCGTAGAAGGGACAGAACCAACCGGGGAGCTGTTTTTT | CASSVEGTEPTGELFF
NA | NA | TRBJ2-3 | TRBV7-3 | 14 | TGTGCCAGCGCAGGGCGGGGAGCCACAGATACGCAGTATTTT | CASAGRGATDTQYF
many | NA | TRBJ2-7 | TRBV20-1 | 15 | TGCAGTGCTGGCATAGTAGGGGTCTTGTCAGACGAGCAGTACTTC | CSAGIVGVLSDEQYF
few | NA | TRBJ2-1 | TRBV6-1 | 15 | TGTGCCAGCAGGCTACAGGGCTACTCCTACAATGAGCAGTTCTTC | CASRLQGYSYNEQFF
many | NA | TRBJ2-7 | TRBV20-1 | 15 | TGCAGTGCTAGAGATCCCCGCGGGCGCACCCCCGAGCAGTACTTC | CSARDPRGRTPEQYF
many | TRBD2 | TRBJ2-2 | TRBV4-2 | 16 | TGTGCCAGCAGCTCCAGTAGCGGGAGCTCCACCGGGGAGCTGTTTTTT | CASSSSSGSSTGELFF
many | NA | TRBJ2-1 | TRBV30 | 16 | TGTGCCTGGAGGAGCGGTCTAGGGGGTAGATACAATGAGCAGTTCTTC | CAWRSGLGGRYNEQFF
many | NA | TRBJ2-3 | TRBV27 | 16 | TGTGCCAGCAGTTTACGACGGATAGGGGCTCGGGATACGCAGTATTTT | CASSLRRIGARDTQYF
few | NA | TRBJ1-5 | TRBV19 | 16 | TGTGCCAGTAGTCCCCGACTGGGCATCCCGGACCAGCCCCAGCATTTT | CASSPRLGIPDQPQHF
many | TRBD1 | TRBJ2-7 | TRBV20-1 | 15 | TGCAGTGCTAGGGACAGGTCCCGCTTCTCCTACGAGCAGTACTTC | CSARDRSRFSYEQYF
many | NA | TRBJ2-4 | TRBV7-9 | 17 | TGTGCCAGCAGCTCACGGGGTATCTTCGGGAGCATTGACATTCAGTACTTC | CASSSRGIFGSIDIQYF
many | NA | TRBJ1-2 | TRBV5-1 | 13 | TGCGCCAGCAGCCTTCTGATTAACTATGGCTACACCTTC | CASSLLINYGYTF
many | NA | TRBJ2-1 | TRBV2 | 17 | TGTGCCAGCAGTGTCTTAACAGGGCGCTTCCCTTACAATGAGCAGTTCTTC | CASSVLTGRFPYNEQFF
NA | TRBD1 | TRBJ1-2 | TRBV20-1 | 13 | TGCAGTGCTTACGGGACAGGCACATATGGCTACACCTTC | CSAYGTGTYGYTF
many | NA | TRBJ1-5 | TRBV30 | 12 | TGTGCCTGGGACAAGGATCGTCAGCCCCAGCATTTT | CAWDKDRQPQHF
many | NA | TRBJ1-2 | TRBV12-3/TRBV12-4 | 15 | TGTGCCAGCAGTCCAGGTCCGGGGGCTAACTATGGCTACACCTTC | CASSPGPGANYGYTF
many | NA | TRBJ2-7 | TRBV9 | 15 | TGTGCCAGCAGCCCAGGCGGCCATCAAGGGTACGAGCAGTACTTC | CASSPGGHQGYEQYF
many | NA | TRBJ1-2 | TRBV20-1 | 12 | TGCAGTGCTAAAACAGGAAACTATGGCTACACCTTC | CSAKTGNYGYTF
few | NA | TRBJ1-5 | TRBV24-1 | 13 | TGTGCCACCAGGGCCGGGTACGGTCTGCCCCAGCATTTT | CATRAGYGLPQHF
NA | NA | TRBJ2-3 | TRBV20-1 | 14 | TGCAGTGCTAGAGATCTGCTAGCAGGAGATACGCAGTATTTT | CSARDLLAGDTQYF
many | NA | TRBJ2-1 | TRBV6-1 | 16 | TGTGCCAGCAGTTACCGGGCGGTTCCTACCTACAATGAGCAGTTCTTC | CASSYRAVPTYNEQFF
few | TRBD1 | TRBJ2-7 | TRBV6-1 | 15 | TGTGCCAGCAGTGAGAGACAGGGCACTAAGGACGAGCAGTACTTC | CASSERQGTKDEQYF
few | NA | TRBJ2-1 | TRBV29-1 | 16 | TGCAGCTTCGCGGGTAGCGGAGCCCTAACGGTCAATGAGCAGTTCTTC | CSFAGSGALTVNEQFF
many | NA | TRBJ1-5 | TRBV20-1 | 14 | TGCAGTGCTCCGGACCATTATAGCAATCAGCCCCAGCATTTT | CSAPDHYSNQPQHF
NA | TRBD1 | TRBJ1-4 | TRBV11-2 | 18 | TGTGCCAGCAGCTTTGACAGGGGGCGAAGGGCAACTAATGAAAAACTGTTTTTT | CASSFDRGRRATNEKLFF
NA | NA | TRBJ2-3 | TRBV2 | 11 | TGTGCCAGCAGTGAAGGGGGCTCGCAGTATTTT | CASSEGGSQYF
NA | NA | TRBJ2-4 | TRBV27 | 15 | TGTGCCAGCAGTTTCAGGTCCCTAGCCAAAAACATTCAGTACTTC | CASSFRSLAKNIQYF
many | NA | TRBJ2-7 | TRBV6-1 | 14 | TGTGCCAGCAGTGAAAAGGGACCACAGACGGAGCAGTACTTC | CASSEKGPQTEQYF
NA | NA | TRBJ1-3 | TRBV4-1 | 14 | TGCGCCAGCAGCCGCCCCCCCTCGGGAAACACCATATATTTT | CASSRPPSGNTIYF
many | NA | TRBJ1-5 | TRBV28 | 15 | TGTGCCAGCAGGGCCGCAGGGGCTCGGAATCAGCCCCAGCATTTT | CASRAAGARNQPQHF
NA | NA | TRBJ1-5 | TRBV5-1 | 15 | TGCGCCGGCAGCTTGGGAGGGGGGGGATTTCAGCCCCAGCATTTT | CAGSLGGGGFQPQHF
many | NA | TRBJ2-7 | TRBV7-8 | 16 | TGTGCCAGCAGCCTCCCGGCTCGTGTTCGTACCTACGAGCAGTACTTC | CASSLPARVRTYEQYF
many | TRBD2 | TRBJ2-1 | TRBV28 | 16 | TGTGCCAGCAGTTTTTTAGCGGGAGGGGCTAACAATGAGCAGTTCTTC | CASSFLAGGANNEQFF
many | NA | TRBJ1-2 | TRBV6-1 | 17 | TGTGCCAGCTGGGGCCAGGGAGTACCCGGACCTGGCTATGGCTACACCTTC | CASWGQGVPGPGYGYTF
NA | NA | TRBJ2-7 | TRBV20-1 | 12 | TGCAGTGCTAGAGTGGGTGAATACGAGCAGTACTTC | CSARVGEYEQYF